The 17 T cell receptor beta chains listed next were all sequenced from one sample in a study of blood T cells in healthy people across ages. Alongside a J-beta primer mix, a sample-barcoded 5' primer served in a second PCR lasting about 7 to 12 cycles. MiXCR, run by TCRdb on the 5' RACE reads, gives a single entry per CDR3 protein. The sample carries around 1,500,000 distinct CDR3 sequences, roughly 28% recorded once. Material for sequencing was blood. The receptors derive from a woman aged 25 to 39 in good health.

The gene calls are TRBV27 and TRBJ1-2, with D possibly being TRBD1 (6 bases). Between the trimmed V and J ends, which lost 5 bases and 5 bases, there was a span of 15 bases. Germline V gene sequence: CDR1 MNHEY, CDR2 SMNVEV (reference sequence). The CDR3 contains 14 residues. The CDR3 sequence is CASSRRDTDYGYTF. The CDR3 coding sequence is TGTGCCAGCAGTCGTCGGGACACGGATTATGGCTACACCTTC.

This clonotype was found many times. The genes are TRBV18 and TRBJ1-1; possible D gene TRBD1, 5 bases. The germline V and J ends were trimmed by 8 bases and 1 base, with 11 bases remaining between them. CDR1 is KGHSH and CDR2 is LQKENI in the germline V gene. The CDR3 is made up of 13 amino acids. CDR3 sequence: CASSRGQNTEAFF. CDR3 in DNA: TGTGCCAGCAGCCGCGGACAGAACACTGAAGCTTTCTTT.

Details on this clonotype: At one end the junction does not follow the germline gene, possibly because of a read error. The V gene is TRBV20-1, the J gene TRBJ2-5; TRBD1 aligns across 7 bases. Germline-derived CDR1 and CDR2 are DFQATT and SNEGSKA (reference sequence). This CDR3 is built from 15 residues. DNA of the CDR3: TGCAGTGCTAGAGAAGACAGGGTGAGGCAAGAGCCCCAGTACTTC. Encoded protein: CSAREDRVRQEPQYF.

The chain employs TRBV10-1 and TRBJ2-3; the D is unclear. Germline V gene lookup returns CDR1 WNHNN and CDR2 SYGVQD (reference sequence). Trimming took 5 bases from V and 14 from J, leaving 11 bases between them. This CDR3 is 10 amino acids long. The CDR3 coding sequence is TGCGCCAGCAGTACCGCTTTGGGGTATTTT. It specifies CASSTALGYF.

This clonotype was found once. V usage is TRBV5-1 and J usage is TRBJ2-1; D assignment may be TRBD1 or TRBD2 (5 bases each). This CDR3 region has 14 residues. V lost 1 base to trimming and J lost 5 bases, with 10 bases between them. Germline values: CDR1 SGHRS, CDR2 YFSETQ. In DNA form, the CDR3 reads TGCGCCAGCAGCTTGACGGGGCTGAACAATGAGCAGTTCTTC. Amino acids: CASSLTGLNNEQFF.

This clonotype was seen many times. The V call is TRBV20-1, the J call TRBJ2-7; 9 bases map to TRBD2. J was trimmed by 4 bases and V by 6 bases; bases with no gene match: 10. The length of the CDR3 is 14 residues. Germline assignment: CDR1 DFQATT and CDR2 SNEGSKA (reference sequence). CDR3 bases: TGCAGTGCGGTGAGGGGCGGGAGGGCATACGAGCAGTACTTC. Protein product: CSAVRGGRAYEQYF.

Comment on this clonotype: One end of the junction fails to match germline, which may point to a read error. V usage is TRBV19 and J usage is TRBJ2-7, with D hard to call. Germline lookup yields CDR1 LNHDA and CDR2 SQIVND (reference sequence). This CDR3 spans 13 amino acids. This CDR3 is CASSLMENYGQYF. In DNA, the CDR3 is TGTGCCAGTAGTCTAATGGAGAACTACGGGCAGTACTTC.

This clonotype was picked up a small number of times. CDR3 loop: CSASGPNEKLFF. The CDR3 coding sequence is TGCAGTGCCAGTGGTCCCAATGAAAAACTGTTTTTT. The chain couples TRBV20-1 to TRBJ1-4; D call uncertain. Trimming shortened V by 6 bases and J by 5 bases, and 10 bases separated the two germline ends. This CDR3 spans 12 amino acids. The V gene's germline CDR1 is DFQATT and CDR2 SNEGSKA (reference sequence).

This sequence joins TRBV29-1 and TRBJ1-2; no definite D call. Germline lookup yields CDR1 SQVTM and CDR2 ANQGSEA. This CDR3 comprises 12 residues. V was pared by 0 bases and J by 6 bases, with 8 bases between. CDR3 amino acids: CSVEDLGDGYTF. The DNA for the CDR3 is TGCAGCGTTGAAGATCTCGGGGATGGCTACACCTTC.

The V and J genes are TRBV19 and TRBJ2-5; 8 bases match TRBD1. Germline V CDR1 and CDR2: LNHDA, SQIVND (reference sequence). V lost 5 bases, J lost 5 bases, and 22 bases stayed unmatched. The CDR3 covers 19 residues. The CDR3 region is CASSSRVYSDRGGAETQYF. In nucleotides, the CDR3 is TGTGCCAGTAGTTCTCGAGTCTACTCAGACAGGGGAGGCGCGGAGACCCAGTACTTC.

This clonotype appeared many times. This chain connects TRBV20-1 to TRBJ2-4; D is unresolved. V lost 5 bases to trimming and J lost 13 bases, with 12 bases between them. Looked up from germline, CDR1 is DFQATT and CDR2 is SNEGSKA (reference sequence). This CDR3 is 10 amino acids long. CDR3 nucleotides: TGCAGTGCTGGACGGACGCAGCAGTACTTC. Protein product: CSAGRTQQYF.

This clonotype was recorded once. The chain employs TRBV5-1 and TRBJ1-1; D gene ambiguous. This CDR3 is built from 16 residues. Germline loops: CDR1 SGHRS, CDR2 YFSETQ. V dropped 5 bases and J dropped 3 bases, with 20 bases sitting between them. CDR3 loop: CASSWSGSSTDTEAFF. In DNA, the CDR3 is TGCGCCAGCAGTTGGTCTGGCAGCTCCACCGACACTGAAGCTTTCTTT. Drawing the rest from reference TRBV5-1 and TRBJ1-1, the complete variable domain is KAGVTQTPRYLIKTRGQQVTLSCSPISGHRSVSWYQQTPGQGLQFLFEYFSETQRNKGNFPGRFSGRQFSNSRSEMNVSTLELGDSALYLCASSWSGSSTDTEAFFGQGTRLTVV.

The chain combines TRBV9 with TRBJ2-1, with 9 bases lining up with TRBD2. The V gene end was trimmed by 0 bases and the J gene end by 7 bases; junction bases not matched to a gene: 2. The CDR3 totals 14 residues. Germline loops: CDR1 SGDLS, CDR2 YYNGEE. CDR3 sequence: CASSVVAGVNEQFF. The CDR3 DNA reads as TGTGCCAGCAGCGTAGTAGCGGGGGTGAATGAGCAGTTCTTC. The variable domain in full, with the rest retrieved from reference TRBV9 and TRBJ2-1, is DSGVTQTPKHLITATGQRVTLRCSPRSGDLSVYWYQQSLDQGLQFLIQYYNGEERAKGNILERFSAQQFPDLHSELNLSSLELGDSALYFCASSVVAGVNEQFFGPGTRLTVL.

The CDR3 DNA follows: TGTGCCAGCAGTTACTCGAGGGCCCACCGGTTGGGAGAGCAGTTCTTC. Translated, it gives CASSYSRAHRLGEQFF. This chain joins TRBV6-5 and TRBJ2-1, with D possibly matching TRBD2 (5 bases). Per the germline V gene, CDR1 is MNHEY and CDR2 is SVGAGI. CDR3 length: 16 residues. Trimming removed 0 bases from V and 10 bases from J, with 19 bases in between.

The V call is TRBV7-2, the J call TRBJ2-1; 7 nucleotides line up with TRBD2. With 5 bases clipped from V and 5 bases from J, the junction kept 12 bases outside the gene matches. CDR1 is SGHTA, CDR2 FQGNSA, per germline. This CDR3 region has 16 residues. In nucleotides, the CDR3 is TGTGCCAGCAGCCCTCAGGCGGCTAGCGGAAACAATGAGCAGTTCTTC. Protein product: CASSPQAASGNNEQFF.

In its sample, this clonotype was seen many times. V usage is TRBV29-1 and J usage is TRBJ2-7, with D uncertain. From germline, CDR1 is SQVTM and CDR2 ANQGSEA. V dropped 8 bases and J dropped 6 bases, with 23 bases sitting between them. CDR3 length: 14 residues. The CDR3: CSFSVGVPAFEQYF. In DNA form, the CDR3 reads TGCAGCTTCAGCGTCGGCGTCCCCGCCTTCGAGCAGTACTTC.

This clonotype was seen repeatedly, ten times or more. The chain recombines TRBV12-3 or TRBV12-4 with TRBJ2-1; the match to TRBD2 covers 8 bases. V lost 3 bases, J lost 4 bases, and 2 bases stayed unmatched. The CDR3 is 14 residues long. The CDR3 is CASSLGLDYNEQFF. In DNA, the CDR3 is TGTGCCAGCAGTTTGGGACTAGATTACAATGAGCAGTTCTTC.